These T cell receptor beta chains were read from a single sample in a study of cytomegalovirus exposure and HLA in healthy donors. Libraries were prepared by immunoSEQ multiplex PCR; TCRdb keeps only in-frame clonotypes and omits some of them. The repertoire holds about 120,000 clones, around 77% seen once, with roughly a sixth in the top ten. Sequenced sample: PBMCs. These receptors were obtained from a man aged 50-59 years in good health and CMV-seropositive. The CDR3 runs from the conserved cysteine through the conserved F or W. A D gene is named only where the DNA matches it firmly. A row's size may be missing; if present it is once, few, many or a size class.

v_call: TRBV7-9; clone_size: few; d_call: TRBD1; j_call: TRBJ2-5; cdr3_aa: CASSSGDRGQQETQYF; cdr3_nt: TGTGCCAGCAGCTCGGGGGACAGGGGCCAACAAGAGACCCAGTACTTC
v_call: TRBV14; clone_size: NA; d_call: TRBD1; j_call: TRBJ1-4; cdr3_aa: CASSQDRSEKLFF; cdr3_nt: TGTGCCAGCAGCCAGGACAGGTCTGAAAAACTGTTTTTT
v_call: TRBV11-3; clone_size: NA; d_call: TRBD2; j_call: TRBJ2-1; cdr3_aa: CASSLVAGGLSSYNEQFF; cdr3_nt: TGTGCCAGCAGCTTAGTAGCGGGGGGTTTGAGCTCCTACAATGAGCAGTTCTTC
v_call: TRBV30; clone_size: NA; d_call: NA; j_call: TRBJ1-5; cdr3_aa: CAWSFWAGNQPQHF; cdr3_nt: TGTGCCTGGAGTTTCTGGGCGGGGAATCAGCCCCAGCATTTT
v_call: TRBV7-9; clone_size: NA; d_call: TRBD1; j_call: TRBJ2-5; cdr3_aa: CASSFSGGKETQYF; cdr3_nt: TGTGCCAGCAGCTTCTCAGGGGGCAAGGAGACCCAGTACTTC
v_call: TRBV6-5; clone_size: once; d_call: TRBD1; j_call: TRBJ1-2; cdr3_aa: CASSIDRGPYGYTF; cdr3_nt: TGTGCCAGCAGCATTGACAGGGGGCCCTATGGCTACACCTTC
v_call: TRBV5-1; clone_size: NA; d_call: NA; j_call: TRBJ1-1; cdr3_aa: CASRQGLNTEAFF; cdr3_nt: TGCGCCAGCAGACAGGGCCTGAACACTGAAGCTTTCTTT
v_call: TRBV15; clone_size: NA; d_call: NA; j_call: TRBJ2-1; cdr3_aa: CATSRAWDTRVRYNEQFF; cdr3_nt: TGTGCCACCAGCAGAGCCTGGGACACCAGAGTCCGTTACAATGAGCAGTTCTTC
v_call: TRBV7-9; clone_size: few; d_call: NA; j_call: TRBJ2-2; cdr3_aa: CASSSSDKPTGELFF; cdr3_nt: TGTGCCAGCAGCTCCTCAGACAAGCCCACCGGGGAGCTGTTTTTT
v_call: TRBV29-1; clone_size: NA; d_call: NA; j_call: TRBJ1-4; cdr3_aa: CSVVFTGATNEKLFF; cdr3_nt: TGCAGCGTAGTTTTTACCGGTGCAACTAATGAAAAACTGTTTTTT
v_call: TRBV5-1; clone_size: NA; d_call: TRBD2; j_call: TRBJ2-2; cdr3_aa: CASNWGLNTGELFF; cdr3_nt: TGCGCCAGCAACTGGGGACTAAACACCGGGGAGCTGTTTTTT
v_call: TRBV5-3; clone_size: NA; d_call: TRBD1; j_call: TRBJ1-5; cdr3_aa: CARSLRRGLGSNQPQHF; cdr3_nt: TGTGCCAGAAGCTTGAGGAGGGGGCTTGGGAGCAATCAGCCCCAGCATTTT
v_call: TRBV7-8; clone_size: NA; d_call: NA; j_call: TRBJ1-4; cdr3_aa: CATRIGRGGEKLFF; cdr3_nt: TGTGCCACAAGAATCGGCAGGGGTGGGGAAAAACTGTTTTTT
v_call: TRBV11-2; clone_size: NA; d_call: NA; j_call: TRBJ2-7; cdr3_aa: CASSRGGLGEQYF; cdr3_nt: TGTGCCAGCAGCCGTGGCGGCCTAGGCGAGCAGTACTTC
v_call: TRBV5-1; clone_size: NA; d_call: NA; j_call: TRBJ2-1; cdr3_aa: CASSSQGSYNEQFF; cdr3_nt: TGCGCCAGCAGCTCACAGGGCTCCTACAATGAGCAGTTCTTC
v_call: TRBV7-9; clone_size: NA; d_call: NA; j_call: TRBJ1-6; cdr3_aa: CSSSSFPSPLHF; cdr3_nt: TGTTCCAGCAGCTCTTTTCCTTCACCCCTCCACTTT
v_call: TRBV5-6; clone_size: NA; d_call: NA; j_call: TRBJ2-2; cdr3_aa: CASSLRGSLVGELFF; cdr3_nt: TGTGCCAGCAGCTTGCGGGGAAGTTTAGTCGGGGAGCTGTTTTTT
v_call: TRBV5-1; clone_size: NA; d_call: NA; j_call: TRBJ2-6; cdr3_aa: CASSPQSSGANVLTF; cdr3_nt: TGCGCCAGCAGCCCACAGAGCTCTGGGGCCAACGTCCTGACTTTC
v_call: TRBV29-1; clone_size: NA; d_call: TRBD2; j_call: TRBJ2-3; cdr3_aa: CSDVLAGGGTDTQYF; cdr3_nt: TGCAGCGATGTACTAGCGGGAGGGGGCACAGATACGCAGTATTTT
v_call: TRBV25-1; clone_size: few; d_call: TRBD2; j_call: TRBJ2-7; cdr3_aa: CASIGLAGLSYEQYF; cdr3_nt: TGTGCCAGCATCGGACTAGCGGGCCTCTCCTACGAGCAGTACTTC
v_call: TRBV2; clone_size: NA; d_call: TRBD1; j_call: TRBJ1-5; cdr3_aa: CASSETGAYGQPQHF; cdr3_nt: TGTGCCAGCAGTGAAACAGGGGCTTATGGTCAGCCCCAGCATTTT
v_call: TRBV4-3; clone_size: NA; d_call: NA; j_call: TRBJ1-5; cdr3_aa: CASSQAWGGNQPQHF; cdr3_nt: TGCGCCAGCAGCCAAGCTTGGGGGGGCAATCAGCCCCAGCATTTT
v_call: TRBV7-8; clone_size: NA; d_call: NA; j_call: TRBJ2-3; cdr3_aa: CASSLRLSTGTDTQYF; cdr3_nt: TGTGCCAGCAGCTTGAGGTTGTCTACGGGCACAGATACGCAGTATTTT
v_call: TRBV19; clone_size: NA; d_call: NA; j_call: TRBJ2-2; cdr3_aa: CASRSVGSANTGELFF; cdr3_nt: TGTGCCAGTAGATCAGTCGGCAGCGCGAACACCGGGGAGCTGTTTTTT
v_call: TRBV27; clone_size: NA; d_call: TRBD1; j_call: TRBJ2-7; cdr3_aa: CASSSASRQGVSYEQYF; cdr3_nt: TGTGCCAGCAGTTCCGCTAGCCGACAGGGGGTTTCCTACGAGCAGTACTTC